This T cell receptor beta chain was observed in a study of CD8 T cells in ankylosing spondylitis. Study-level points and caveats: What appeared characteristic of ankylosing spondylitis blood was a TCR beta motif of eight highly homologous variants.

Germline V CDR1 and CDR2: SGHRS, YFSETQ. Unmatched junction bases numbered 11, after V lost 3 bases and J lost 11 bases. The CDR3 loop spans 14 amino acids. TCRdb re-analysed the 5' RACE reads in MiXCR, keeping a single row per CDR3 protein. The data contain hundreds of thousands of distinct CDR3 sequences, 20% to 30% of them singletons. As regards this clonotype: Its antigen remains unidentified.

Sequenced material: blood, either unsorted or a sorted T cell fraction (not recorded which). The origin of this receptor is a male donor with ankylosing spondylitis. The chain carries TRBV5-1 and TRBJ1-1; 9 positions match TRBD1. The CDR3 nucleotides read TGCGCCAGCAGCTCTTCCGGGACAGGGAGGATCGCTTTCTTT. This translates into CASSSSGTGRIAFF.